The sequence of this T cell receptor (beta chain) was determined in a study of T cell repertoires in cytomegalovirus infection. Study-level background: It can be stated that public TCR beta signatures indicated CMV infection as well as a matching HLA type.

A single record per CDR3 protein comes from TCRdb applying MiXCR to the reads. The table has around 170,000 distinct CDR3 sequences, roughly a sixth seen once. The CDR3 length is 16 residues. Germline V lookup: CDR1 MNHEY, CDR2 SVGAGI. Trimming left V 6 bases short and J 7 bases short, with 19 bases between. Sequenced material: CD8+ T cells from PBMCs. The chain combines TRBV6-5 with TRBJ1-6; perhaps TRBD1 as D (5 bases). This clonotype originated in a human donor in good health (CMV status not recorded). Some clones in this sample may be carry-over from other donors' samples. The CDR3 is CASSLMRGRGNSPLHF. The CDR3 DNA reads as TGTGCCAGCAGCTTAATGAGGGGACGGGGAAATTCACCCCTCCACTTT.